What follows are 30 T cell receptor beta chains derived from one specimen sequenced in a study of control samples from healthy donors and cancer patients. Assay: immunoSEQ multiplex PCR; the TCRdb copy retains only in-frame clones and omits some. Here the sample spans around 30,000 clones, approximately 91% being singletons. Sequencing was performed on PBMCs. These receptors all come from a man aged 50-60 years with lung cancer.

The chain is built from TRBV10-3 and TRBJ1-1; 9 bases map to TRBD1. This CDR3 comprises 14 residues. Trimming removed 11 bases from V and 6 bases from J; junction bases left unmatched: 13. Germline CDR1 and CDR2: ENHRY and SYGVKD. The CDR3 region is CASSPGQGESEAFF. CDR3 coding DNA: TGTGCCTCCTCCCCGGGACAGGGTGAATCTGAAGCTTTCTTT.

V is TRBV30 and J is TRBJ1-6, with D perhaps TRBD1 (5 bases). Trimming left V 2 bases short and J 4 bases short, with 12 bases between. Germline V gene sequence: CDR1 GTSNPN, CDR2 SVGIG (reference sequence). The length of the CDR3 is 15 residues. CDR3 sequence (DNA): TGTGCCTGGAGTTACAGGTTCAGGTATAATTCACCCCTCCACTTT. It codes for CAWSYRFRYNSPLHF.

The chain is built from TRBV3-1 (or the pseudogene TRBV3-2) and TRBJ2-7, with 10 bases matching TRBD1. This CDR3 has 15 amino acids. V lost 4 bases and J lost 6; bases outside the gene matches: 9. Germline V lookup: CDR1 LGHDT, CDR2 YNNKEL (reference sequence). CDR3 protein: CASSPAGTGESEQYF. In DNA form, the CDR3 reads TGTGCCAGCAGCCCAGCCGGGACAGGGGAGAGCGAGCAGTACTTC.

The chain couples TRBV7-2 to TRBJ2-3; no clear D gene. Germline-derived CDR1 and CDR2 are SGHTA and FQGNSA. CDR3 length equals 16 residues. Trimming pared 0 bases from V and 3 bases from J, leaving 13 bases between. DNA of the CDR3: TGTGCCAGCAGCTTAGCCGGGTTCCAAGGAACAGATACGCAGTATTTT. It is translated as CASSLAGFQGTDTQYF.

This clone occurred a few times. The chain links TRBV19 to TRBJ1-4; D may be TRBD1 (6 bases). The CDR3 has 16 amino acids. Germline V CDR1 and CDR2: LNHDA, SQIVND (reference sequence). V was clipped by 7 bases and J by 5 bases, with 20 bases between them. CDR3 nucleotides: TGTGCCAGTACCCCCAGAGGGGGGGGGATAAATGAAAAACTGTTTTTT. This gives the protein CASTPRGGGINEKLFF.

V gene TRBV14 combines with J gene TRBJ2-1; the D gene is possibly TRBD2 (6 bases). The V end was cut by 6 bases, the J end by 0 bases, with 15 bases between. Germline CDR1 SGHDN, CDR2 FVKESK. This CDR3 is built from 16 residues. This chain's CDR3 is CASRPNSGSSYNEQFF. The CDR3 DNA is TGTGCCAGCAGGCCAAATAGCGGAAGCTCCTACAATGAGCAGTTCTTC.

The CDR3 nucleotides are TGTGCCAGCAGTACAATGACTAGCTTGACCTACGAGCAGTACTTC. Translated, it gives CASSTMTSLTYEQYF. The rearrangement joins TRBV6-5 to TRBJ2-7, with 7 nucleotides matching TRBD2. V gave up 5 bases and J gave up 2 bases; unmatched junction bases: 9. Germline CDR1 and CDR2: MNHEY and SVGAGI. This CDR3 contains 15 residues.

V and J are TRBV6-2 or TRBV6-3 and TRBJ2-7, with TRBD1 matching 10 bases. This CDR3 contains 17 residues. The junction had 10 bases not matched to a gene; V was cut back by 3 bases and J by 2 bases. Germline assignment: CDR1 MNHEY and CDR2 SVGEGT. The CDR3 reads CASSYSTGTGDPYEQYF. CDR3 in DNA: TGTGCCAGCAGTTATTCAACCGGGACAGGGGACCCCTACGAGCAGTACTTC.

This rearrangement joins TRBV15 to TRBJ1-2; the D gene is possibly TRBD1 (6 bases). Germline loops: CDR1 LNHNV, CDR2 YYDKDF (reference sequence). Trimming pared 0 bases from V and 4 bases from J, leaving 15 bases between. The CDR3 consists of 16 residues. The CDR3 DNA follows: TGTGCCACCAGCAGAGATATCGGCAGGGGCGCCTATGGCTACACCTTC. Translated: CATSRDIGRGAYGYTF.

This chain's CDR3 is CASSGTSPRWPQYF. CDR3 DNA: TGTGCCAGCAGCGGGACGTCTCCTAGGTGGCCGCAGTATTTT. The chain links TRBV9 to TRBJ2-3; D gene uncertain. The CDR3 is made up of 14 amino acids. Germline V gives CDR1 SGDLS, CDR2 YYNGEE. Between the trimmed V and J ends, which lost 3 bases and 10 bases, there was a span of 18 bases. The full variable domain, its missing parts supplied by reference TRBV9 and TRBJ2-3, is DSGVTQTPKHLITATGQRVTLRCSPRSGDLSVYWYQQSLDQGLQFLIQYYNGEERAKGNILERFSAQQFPDLHSELNLSSLELGDSALYFCASSGTSPRWPQYFGPGTRLTVL.

This chain links TRBV5-1 with TRBJ2-7, with D perhaps matching TRBD2 (5 bases). Germline V gene sequence: CDR1 SGHRS, CDR2 YFSETQ. This CDR3 has 14 residues. The ends were cut back, 0 bases at V and 1 base at J, with 8 bases in the middle. In DNA form, the CDR3 reads TGCGCCAGCAGCTTGGCAGGCGGGTCCTACGAGCAGTACTTC. This codes for CASSLAGGSYEQYF.

This clone turned up a few times. The chain recombines TRBV24-1 with TRBJ1-5; D not certain. This CDR3 comprises 13 residues. The V and J ends lost 3 bases and 7 bases respectively, with 9 bases between them. CDR1 and CDR2 (germline): KGHDR, SFDVKD. CDR3 region: CATSDRQSQPQHF. CDR3 DNA sequence: TGTGCCACCAGTGATAGGCAGTCCCAGCCCCAGCATTTT.

The chain's CDR3 is CASSDSSSGRYNEQFF. The CDR3 DNA reads TGTGCCAGCAGTGACTCTTCTAGCGGGCGTTACAATGAGCAGTTCTTC. The chain links TRBV6-4 to TRBJ2-1, with TRBD2 identical over 8 bases. Germline lookup yields CDR1 MRHNA and CDR2 SNTAGT. V was clipped by 0 bases and J by 4 bases; unmatched bases: 5. The CDR3 sequence is 16 residues long.

The gene calls are TRBV11-2 and TRBJ2-5; possibly TRBD1 for D (6 bases). From germline, CDR1 is SGHAT and CDR2 FQNNGV. The V gene lost 2 bases and the J gene lost 1 base, with 11 bases spanning the gap. The length of the CDR3 is 15 residues. CDR3 sequence reads: CASSLNSRGQETQYF. The DNA for the CDR3 is TGTGCCAGCAGCTTAAATTCCAGGGGCCAAGAGACCCAGTACTTC. Based on the CDR3 plus reference TRBV11-2 and TRBJ2-5, the full variable domain is EAGVAQSPRYKIIEKRQSVAFWCNPISGHATLYWYQQILGQGPKLLIQFQNNGVVDDSQLPKDRFSAERLKGVDSTLKIQPAKLEDSAVYLCASSLNSRGQETQYFGPGTRLLVL.

The J gene is TRBJ2-3, the V gene TRBV7-2; 8 positions match TRBD1. Germline V gene lookup returns CDR1 SGHTA and CDR2 FQGNSA. The trim removed 7 bases at V and 0 bases at J, leaving 6 bases unmatched. CDR3 length equals 15 residues. The CDR3: CASTLTGDSTDTQYF. The CDR3 DNA follows: TGTGCCAGCACCTTGACAGGGGATAGCACAGATACGCAGTATTTT.

The gene calls are TRBV5-1 and TRBJ2-1; perhaps TRBD1 as D (6 bases). The CDR3 extends over 15 amino acids. Germline V gene data show CDR1 as SGHRS and CDR2 as YFSETQ. Trimming took 4 bases from V and 4 from J, leaving 15 bases between them. CDR3 in DNA: TGCGCCAGCAGCCTCGACGGACAGATATACAATGAGCAGTTCTTC. The encoded protein is CASSLDGQIYNEQFF.

This chain connects TRBV18 to TRBJ1-2; no definite D call. The CDR3 covers 13 residues. V lost 2 bases, J lost 6 bases, and 10 bases lay in between. Germline CDR1 reads KGHSH; CDR2 reads LQKENI. In DNA form, the CDR3 reads TGTGCCAGCTCACCAGAATGGTCGGATGGCTACACCTTC. It specifies CASSPEWSDGYTF.

This clone was seen only a few times. This CDR3 reads CASSQGAGQGRRGYTF. CDR3 nucleotide sequence: TGTGCCAGCAGCCAAGGGGCCGGGCAGGGGCGTCGAGGCTACACCTTC. The chain uses TRBV3-1 (or the pseudogene TRBV3-2) and TRBJ1-2, with D tentatively TRBD1 (6 bases). There are 16 residues in the CDR3. Trimming shortened V by 1 base and J by 8 bases, and 20 bases separated the two germline ends. Per the germline V gene, CDR1 is LGHDT and CDR2 is YNNKEL (reference sequence).

J is TRBJ1-1 and V is TRBV2; weak D call: TRBD1 (5 bases). The germline V gene has CDR1 SNHLY and CDR2 FYNNEI. Trimming stripped 4 bases from V and 0 bases from J, with 12 bases between. The CDR3 totals 15 residues. The DNA for the CDR3 is TGTGCCAGCAGTGTCAGGGCCAGCATGAACACTGAAGCTTTCTTT. Protein product: CASSVRASMNTEAFF.

The chain has TRBV19 and TRBJ1-1, with D maybe TRBD1 (6 bases). Deletions cut 1 base from V and 5 bases from J, with 20 bases between. Germline CDR1 is LNHDA and CDR2 is SQIVND (reference sequence). This CDR3 is 17 amino acids long. CDR3 in amino acids: CASSIVWDTGGRTEAFF. CDR3 sequence (DNA): TGTGCCAGTAGTATAGTTTGGGACACAGGAGGAAGGACTGAAGCTTTCTTT.

The chain couples TRBV7-2 to TRBJ1-2; 9 bases fit TRBD1. The junction had 7 bases not matched to a gene; V was cut back by 5 bases and J by 3 bases. This CDR3 comprises 15 residues. From germline, CDR1 is SGHTA and CDR2 FQGNSA. The DNA of the CDR3 is TGTGCCAGCAGCCCTACAGGGGGCCTATACTATGGCTACACCTTC. This translates into CASSPTGGLYYGYTF. The variable domain in full, completed from reference TRBV7-2 and TRBJ1-2, reads GAGVSQSPSNKVTEKGKDVELRCDPISGHTALYWYRQSLGQGLEFLIYFQGNSAPDKSGLPSDRFSAERTGGSVSTLTIQRTQQEDSAVYLCASSPTGGLYYGYTFGSGTRLTVV.

The chain carries TRBV7-2 and TRBJ1-6; 7 bases agree with TRBD1. The CDR3 length is 14 residues. V shed 4 bases and J 15 bases; nucleotides not matched to a gene: 12. Germline-derived CDR1 and CDR2 are SGHTA and FQGNSA. The CDR3, as DNA: TGTGCCAGCAGCTCCGGACAGGAGGCACGGGACCTCCACTTT. Its translation is CASSSGQEARDLHF.

This chain uses TRBV15 with TRBJ2-1; 7 bases match TRBD1. CDR3 length: 14 amino acids. V gave up 5 bases and J gave up 3 bases; unmatched junction bases: 4. Per the germline V gene, CDR1 is LNHNV and CDR2 is YYDKDF (reference sequence). The CDR3, as DNA: TGTGCCACCAGCGGGACAGACGACTACAATGAGCAGTTCTTC. Amino acid sequence: CATSGTDDYNEQFF.

This sequence joins TRBV11-2 and TRBJ2-1; 8 nucleotides match TRBD1. Per germline, CDR1 SGHAT and CDR2 FQNNGV. V lost 5 bases to trimming and J lost 2 bases; unmatched junction nucleotides: 5. The CDR3 extends over 15 amino acids. This CDR3 reads CASSTGTGAYNEQFF. In DNA, the CDR3 is TGTGCCAGCAGCACCGGGACAGGAGCCTACAATGAGCAGTTCTTC.

The chain uses TRBV20-1 and TRBJ1-2, with TRBD1 as a possible D gene (6 bases). V lost 3 bases to trimming and J lost 3 bases, with 11 bases between them. Germline CDR1 and CDR2: DFQATT and SNEGSKA (reference sequence). The CDR3 consists of 13 residues. The CDR3 DNA is TGCAGTGCTAGTTTGGGGGGCGACTATGGCTACACCTTC. Translation: CSASLGGDYGYTF.

The rearrangement links TRBV18 to TRBJ1-1; D remains ambiguous. This CDR3 is 13 amino acids long. CDR1 is KGHSH, CDR2 LQKENI, per germline. V lost 4 bases and J lost 3, with 9 bases in between. The CDR3 bases are TGTGCCAGCTCACAGGGTATGGACACTGAAGCTTTCTTT. This gives the protein CASSQGMDTEAFF.

The chain has TRBV14 and TRBJ1-1, with D hard to call. This CDR3 region has 13 residues. The germline V and J ends were trimmed by 2 bases and 1 base, with 5 bases remaining between them. Germline CDR1 is SGHDN and CDR2 is FVKESK. This chain's CDR3 is CASSQTWNTEAFF. For the CDR3, the DNA is TGTGCCAGCAGCCAAACATGGAACACTGAAGCTTTCTTT. The whole variable domain, filled in from reference TRBV14 and TRBJ1-1, reads EAGVTQFPSHSVIEKGQTVTLRCDPISGHDNLYWYRRVMGKEIKFLLHFVKESKQDESGMPNNRFLAERTGGTYSTLKVQPAELEDSGVYFCASSQTWNTEAFFGQGTRLTVV.

The V call is TRBV19, the J call TRBJ1-2, with no clear D. Per the germline V gene, CDR1 is LNHDA and CDR2 is SQIVND (reference sequence). V lost 4 bases, J lost 2 bases, and 8 bases lay in between. The length of the CDR3 is 13 residues. CDR3 protein: CASSNSQNYGYTF. As DNA, the CDR3 is TGTGCCAGTAGTAATTCACAGAACTATGGCTACACCTTC.

This clone was picked up one time. The chain couples TRBV5-1 to TRBJ1-2; TRBD1 is a possible D gene (6 bases). The length of the CDR3 is 15 residues. Germline V gene data show CDR1 as SGHRS and CDR2 as YFSETQ. V was cut by 0 bases and J by 7 bases, with 16 bases left in between. The CDR3 protein is CASSLDPGVNGGYTF. The CDR3 DNA reads TGCGCCAGCAGCTTGGACCCAGGGGTAAATGGTGGCTACACCTTC.

V is TRBV5-1 and J is TRBJ2-7, with D possibly matching TRBD2 (5 bases). Trimming removed 6 bases at V and 9 bases at J, with 19 bases between. The CDR3 is made up of 13 amino acids. CDR1 is SGHRS, CDR2 YFSETQ, per germline. The CDR3 is CASKLGRAERQYF. The CDR3 coding sequence is TGCGCCAGCAAGCTTGGGAGAGCTGAACGGCAGTACTTC.